These 23 T cell receptor beta chains were sequenced from one sample in a study of shared clonotypes between healthy human individuals. Method: immunoSEQ multiplex PCR; TCRdb's copy keeps in-frame clones and lacks some. The table has roughly 2 million clones, approximately 94% seen once; the top ten hold roughly 0.13%. The specimen sequenced was naive CD4+ T cells sorted from blood. Subset: CD45RA+ positively selected. The source of these receptors is a man between 18 and 35 years old in good health.

The table lists this clone with a count of one. V is TRBV19 and J is TRBJ2-3; 7 bases align to TRBD2. V lost 6 bases and J lost 3; bases outside the gene matches: 9. This CDR3 contains 15 residues. CDR1 is LNHDA and CDR2 is SQIVND in the germline V gene (reference sequence). CDR3 bases: TGTGCCAGTAGCCCCCGGGGGGACGGGACAGATACGCAGTATTTT. It is translated as CASSPRGDGTDTQYF.

A note on this clone: At the DNA level, this CDR3 is encoded by other sequences in the same sample as well. This chain links TRBV6-1 with TRBJ2-7; D is ambiguous. The CDR3 contains 12 residues. Trimming shortened V by 6 bases and J by 3 bases, and 9 bases separated the two germline ends. CDR1 is MNHNS, CDR2 SASEGT, per germline. The CDR3: CASSVLSYEQYF. In DNA, the CDR3 is TGTGCCAGCAGCGTACTAAGCTACGAGCAGTACTTC.

V usage is TRBV10-3 and J usage is TRBJ2-3; D gene unclear. V gave up 3 bases and J gave up 0 bases, with 10 bases separating them. Germline-derived CDR1 and CDR2 are ENHRY and SYGVKD. The CDR3 totals 15 residues. The DNA of the CDR3 is TGTGCCATCAGTGAAGGCATAGCTAGCACAGATACGCAGTATTTT. Translated, it gives CAISEGIASTDTQYF.

The genes are TRBV7-9 and TRBJ1-5; 8 positions match TRBD1. The CDR3 is 16 residues long. Germline V gives CDR1 SEHNR, CDR2 FQNEAQ (reference sequence). V trimming: 1 base; J trimming: 2 bases; junction bases outside the gene matches: 4. The CDR3 nucleotides are TGTGCCAGCAGCTTAGGGGCAGGGGGCGGCAATCAGCCCCAGCATTTT. It encodes CASSLGAGGGNQPQHF.

The V gene is TRBV6-5, the J gene TRBJ2-7, with D unclear. The CDR3 sequence is 14 residues long. Germline loops: CDR1 MNHEY, CDR2 SVGAGI. The V end lost 5 bases, the J end lost 2 bases, and 13 bases lay between the germline ends. In DNA form, the CDR3 reads TGTGCCAGCAGTGAACGCGGCAGGACCTACGAGCAGTACTTC. Its translation: CASSERGRTYEQYF.

CDR3 region: CASSQDPLAPNEQFF. CDR3 nucleotides: TGCGCCAGCAGCCAAGATCCACTAGCACCCAATGAGCAGTTCTTC. The V and J genes are TRBV4-3 and TRBJ2-1; the D gene is possibly TRBD2 (6 bases). This CDR3 is 15 amino acids long. The ends were cut back, 0 bases at V and 6 bases at J, with 12 bases in the middle. Germline CDR1 LGHNA, CDR2 YSLEER.

The chain has TRBV7-9 and TRBJ2-7, with 10 bases matching TRBD2. J was trimmed by 5 bases and V by 5 bases; bases with no gene match: 9. Germline CDR1 is SEHNR and CDR2 is FQNEAQ (reference sequence). This CDR3 spans 15 amino acids. CDR3 DNA sequence: TGTGCCAGCAGCAGATTAGCGGGAGGAGGGAACGAGCAGTACTTC. This translates into CASSRLAGGGNEQYF.

The chain couples TRBV10-3 to TRBJ1-2; D is unclear. With 2 bases removed from V and 2 bases from J, the gap between germline ends came to 6 bases. The CDR3 is 13 residues long. CDR1 and CDR2 (germline): ENHRY, SYGVKD. This CDR3 reads CAISEAVNYGYTF. CDR3 nucleotide sequence: TGTGCCATCAGTGAGGCGGTAAACTATGGCTACACCTTC.

This rearrangement joins TRBV5-4 to TRBJ2-7; 12 nucleotides match TRBD2. The CDR3 has 17 residues. CDR1 and CDR2 from the germline V gene are SGHNT and YYREEE (reference sequence). Trimming cost V 0 bases and J 3 bases; bases outside gene matches: 7. CDR3 nucleotides: TGTGCCAGCAGCTTGGCCGGGAGGACTAGCGGGAACTACGAGCAGTACTTC. Protein product: CASSLAGRTSGNYEQYF. Filled out from reference TRBV5-4 and TRBJ2-7, the complete variable domain reads ETGVTQSPTHLIKTRGQQVTLRCSSQSGHNTVSWYQQALGQGPQFIFQYYREEENGRGNFPPRFSGLQFPNYSSELNVNALELDDSALYLCASSLAGRTSGNYEQYFGPGTRLTVT.

The CDR3 sequence: CASRAERYEQYF. CDR3 sequence (DNA): TGTGCCAGCAGGGCTGAGAGGTACGAGCAGTACTTC. The J gene is TRBJ2-7, the V gene TRBV6-1; D uncertain. The CDR3 sequence is 12 residues long. V lost 6 bases and J 4 bases, leaving 10 bases between the germline ends. Germline values: CDR1 MNHNS, CDR2 SASEGT.

This chain connects TRBV30 to TRBJ1-6; D remains ambiguous. Trimming cost V 3 bases and J 10 bases, with 16 bases left between them. There are 14 residues in the CDR3. Germline lookup yields CDR1 GTSNPN and CDR2 SVGIG (reference sequence). The CDR3: CAWSAERTWSPLHF. The CDR3 DNA sequence: TGTGCCTGGAGCGCCGAGCGAACTTGGTCACCCCTCCACTTT.

The gene calls are TRBV7-8 and TRBJ2-7; a weak D match, TRBD2 (6 bases). The ends were cut back, 7 bases at V and 2 bases at J, with 18 bases in the middle. The CDR3 sequence is 15 residues long. Germline-derived CDR1 and CDR2 are SGHVS and FQNEAQ. The CDR3 sequence is CASTSGGSGAYEQYF. The CDR3 DNA is TGTGCCAGCACCTCGGGCGGTAGCGGAGCCTACGAGCAGTACTTC.

The chain combines TRBV5-5 with TRBJ1-5, with D possibly being TRBD1 (5 bases). The CDR3 has 16 amino acids. Per the germline V gene, CDR1 is SGHKS and CDR2 is YYEKEE (reference sequence). Trimming stripped 0 bases from V and 3 bases from J, with 13 bases between. The CDR3 DNA reads as TGTGCCAGCAGCTTGGACAGGCTCTCTATCAATCAGCCCCAGCATTTT. Its translation: CASSLDRLSINQPQHF.

The CDR3 sequence: CASGGSRGGSYEQYF. The CDR3 nucleotides are TGTGCCAGCGGCGGATCCAGGGGTGGTTCCTACGAGCAGTACTTC. This rearrangement joins TRBV2 to TRBJ2-7, with D perhaps TRBD1 (6 bases). The CDR3 has 15 amino acids. Germline loops: CDR1 SNHLY, CDR2 FYNNEI. Trimming removed 8 bases from V and 1 base from J, with 18 bases in between.

The chain couples TRBV7-9 to TRBJ1-6, with a weak D call TRBD1 (5 bases). V was clipped by 1 base and J by 6 bases, with 22 bases between them. The CDR3 length is 19 residues. Germline V CDR1 and CDR2: SEHNR, FQNEAQ (reference sequence). The CDR3 loop is CASSLVWTPGGVANSPLHF. Written as DNA, the CDR3 is TGTGCCAGCAGCTTAGTTTGGACCCCGGGGGGGGTCGCTAATTCACCCCTCCACTTT.

The chain combines TRBV27 with TRBJ2-5; 8 bases are shared with TRBD2. The CDR3 has 16 amino acids. The V gene's germline CDR1 is MNHEY and CDR2 SMNVEV (reference sequence). Trimming at V came to 0 bases and at J to 5 bases, leaving 8 bases not matched to a gene. This CDR3 reads CASSLSFGRAAETQYF. The CDR3, as DNA: TGTGCCAGCAGTTTATCTTTCGGGAGGGCCGCCGAGACCCAGTACTTC.

This CDR3 is CASSPGTTLYEQYF. The CDR3 nucleotides read TGCGCCAGCAGCCCCGGGACTACCCTCTACGAGCAGTACTTC. The chain couples TRBV5-1 to TRBJ2-7, with 7 bases lining up with TRBD2. This CDR3 is 14 amino acids long. J was trimmed by 3 bases and V by 4 bases; bases with no gene match: 7. In germline, CDR1 is SGHRS, CDR2 YFSETQ.

The chain couples TRBV6-1 to TRBJ2-7; 8 bases line up with TRBD1. The CDR3 is 15 residues long. Per the germline V gene, CDR1 is MNHNS and CDR2 is SASEGT. With 6 bases clipped from V and 0 bases from J, the junction kept 7 bases outside the gene matches. CDR3 coding DNA: TGTGCCAGCAGGGAGAACAGGGGGAGCTCCTACGAGCAGTACTTC. It codes for CASRENRGSSYEQYF.

V gene TRBV10-3 combines with J gene TRBJ2-5; D remains unclear. The CDR3 extends over 15 amino acids. Trimming shortened V by 5 bases and J by 2 bases, and 15 bases separated the two germline ends. CDR1 is ENHRY and CDR2 is SYGVKD in the germline V gene. The CDR3 spells CAISTPYAPQETQYF. DNA for the CDR3: TGTGCCATCAGTACCCCATACGCGCCTCAAGAGACCCAGTACTTC.

The chain links TRBV6-6 to TRBJ1-2; D might be TRBD1 (6 bases). Trimming cost V 5 bases and J 8 bases, with 15 bases left between them. There are 13 residues in the CDR3. CDR1 and CDR2 (germline): MNHNY, SVGAGI (reference sequence). CDR3 region: CASSRSGVEGYTF. DNA of the CDR3: TGTGCCAGCAGTCGTTCAGGGGTAGAAGGCTACACCTTC.

This chain uses TRBV5-4 with TRBJ2-3, with D perhaps matching TRBD1 or TRBD2 (5 bases each). Trimming took 4 bases from V and 8 from J, leaving 14 bases between them. CDR1 and CDR2 from the germline V gene are SGHNT and YYREEE (reference sequence). The CDR3 has 13 residues. CDR3 loop: CASSTGPRVTQYF. The CDR3 region has the DNA TGTGCCAGCAGCACGGGACCTAGGGTTACGCAGTATTTT.

The J gene is TRBJ2-2, the V gene TRBV11-2, with TRBD1 identical over 10 bases. Germline CDR1 reads SGHAT; CDR2 reads FQNNGV. The V segment lost 5 bases and the J segment 10 bases; nucleotides outside the gene matches: 7. The CDR3 is made up of 14 amino acids. The CDR3, as DNA: TGTGCCAGCAGCCGACAGGGGGCGCAAATGGAGCTGTTTTTT. Translated: CASSRQGAQMELFF.

This rearrangement joins TRBV30 to TRBJ2-3; 11 positions match TRBD1. The CDR3 loop spans 15 amino acids. Per germline, CDR1 GTSNPN and CDR2 SVGIG (reference sequence). V dropped 1 base and J dropped 2; count of bases not matched to a gene: 2. For the CDR3, the DNA is TGTGCCTGGAGTGGGACAGGGGGCATCACAGATACGCAGTATTTT. Translated, it gives CAWSGTGGITDTQYF. The complete variable domain, with remaining parts taken from reference TRBV30 and TRBJ2-3, reads SQTIHQWPATLVQPVGSPLSLECTVEGTSNPNLYWYRQAAGRGLQLLFYSVGIGQISSEVPQNLSASRPQDRQFILSSKKLLLSDSGFYLCAWSGTGGITDTQYFGPGTRLTVL.